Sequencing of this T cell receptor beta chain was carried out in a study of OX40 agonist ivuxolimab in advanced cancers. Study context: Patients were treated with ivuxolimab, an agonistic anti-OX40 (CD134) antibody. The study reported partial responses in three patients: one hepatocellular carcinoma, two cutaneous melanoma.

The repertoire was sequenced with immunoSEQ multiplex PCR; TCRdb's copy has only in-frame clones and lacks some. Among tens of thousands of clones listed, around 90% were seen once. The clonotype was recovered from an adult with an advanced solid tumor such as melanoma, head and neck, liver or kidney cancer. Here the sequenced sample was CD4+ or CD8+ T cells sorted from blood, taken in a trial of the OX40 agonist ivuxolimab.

CDR3 in DNA: TGTGCCAGCAGTTTATGGGTGGGGGAAGAGAACACTGAAGCTTTCTTT. Amino acid sequence: CASSLWVGEENTEAFF. The V and J genes are TRBV27 and TRBJ1-1, with a weak D call TRBD1 (5 bases). The CDR3 consists of 16 residues. Trimming cost V 1 base and J 1 base, with 13 bases left between them. The germline V gene encodes CDR1 MNHEY and CDR2 SMNVEV (reference sequence).